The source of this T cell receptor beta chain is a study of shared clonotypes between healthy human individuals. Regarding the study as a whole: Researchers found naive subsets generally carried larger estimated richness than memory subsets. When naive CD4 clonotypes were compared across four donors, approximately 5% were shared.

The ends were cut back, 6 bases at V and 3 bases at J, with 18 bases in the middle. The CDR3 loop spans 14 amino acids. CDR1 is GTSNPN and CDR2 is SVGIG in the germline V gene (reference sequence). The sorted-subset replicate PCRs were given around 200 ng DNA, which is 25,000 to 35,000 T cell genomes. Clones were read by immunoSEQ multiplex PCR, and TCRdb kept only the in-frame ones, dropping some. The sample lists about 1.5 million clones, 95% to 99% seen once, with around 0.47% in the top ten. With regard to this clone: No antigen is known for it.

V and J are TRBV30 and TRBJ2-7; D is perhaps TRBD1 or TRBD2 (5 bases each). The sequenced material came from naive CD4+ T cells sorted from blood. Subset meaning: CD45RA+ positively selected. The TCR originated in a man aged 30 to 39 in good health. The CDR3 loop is CACFRGARGYEQYF. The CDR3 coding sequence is TGTGCCTGTTTTCGAGGGGCCCGCGGCTACGAGCAGTACTTC.